The entry that follows covers one TCR beta chain sequence. Its antigen has not been determined. Nothing much larger sits one base from this clone, and base qualities are not available. V drops 6 bases and J drops 0 bases, leaving 14 bases in between. CDR1 and CDR2 are drawn from the germline V gene: SQVTM, ANQGSEA. Taken from cysteine to phenylalanine, the CDR3 has 14 residues. Solely the CDR3 DNA is kept, with 42 bases framed from the first base. The protocol used for the library was PCR. At the Johns Hopkins FTIC core, DNA from the cultured CD4+ T cells underwent TCR sequencing with the Oncomine TCR Beta short-read assay. Genomic DNA was extracted from the cultured CD4+ T cells with the QIAamp micro DNA kit. Oncomine TCR Beta libraries from cultured CD4+ T cells were pooled with unique dual indexes and sequenced on an Illumina iSeq 100. As for the authors' bioinformatics: Non-productive sequences were filtered out, and CDR3s that did not start with C, did not end with F or W, or were shorter than 7 amino acids were discarded. Antigen-specific clonotypes were identified using the MANAFEST web application through comparison of peptide-stimulated wells with reference and other culture wells. An FDR below 0.05, an odds ratio above 5, and a productive frequency above 0.1% in at least two of three replicate wells were required for clones to be considered positive. Cross-reactive clonotypes were defined as significantly expanded in both SARS-CoV-2 spike wells and at least one common cold coronavirus spike condition. Similarity between CDR3 sequences was evaluated in R version 3.6.1 using Levenshtein distances (stringdist) and unrooted phylogenetic trees (ape). TCRdb reran the public reads through fastp at Q25 and MiXCR, keeping productive beta chains. Each entry merges the rows of one CDR3 protein and shows their most common DNA and genes. The V and J calls here are based on TCRdb, not the publication. Present in this sample are approximately 17,000 distinct CDR3 sequences, about 50% of which were seen just once. The ten biggest clones cover under 20% of the sample.

The record originates from a study of vaccination and CD4 T cells after COVID-19 (dated 2022 in TCRdb). With respect to the entire study: SARS-CoV-2 positivity had been established in the convalescent patients by nasal swab PCR, and mild disease was recorded in roughly ten of these patients and severe disease in one. The convalescent cohort comprised six males and four females, including two Hispanic individuals, seven Caucasians, two Asians and one multiracial person. As controls, cultures received a CEFX viral epitope pool (the positive control), an HIV-1 Nef peptide pool (the negative control), or no peptide at all. Post-COVID blood samples were collected from convalescent patients a median of approximately 93 days after diagnosis, with a range of about 35 to 180 days. Each participant got two doses of either the Pfizer-BioNTech BNT162b2 vaccine (n=8) or the Moderna mRNA-1273 vaccine (n=2). The spike-specific CD4+ TCR repertoire was compared before and after mRNA vaccination in over 9 COVID-19 convalescent patients and a handful of infection-naive healthy vaccine recipients. A few convalescent patients gave samples both early after vaccination (day 14) and late after vaccination (days 161 to 241). Post-vaccine blood samples were taken a median of roughly 72 days after the second vaccine dose, with a range of roughly 14 to 250 days. The cultures were stimulated with overlapping spike peptide pools from SARS-CoV-2 and from the common cold coronaviruses HCoV-NL63, HCoV-OC43 and HCoV-229E.

What the authors observed across the whole study: In convalescent patients, a median roughly 86% of post-vaccine SARS-CoV-2-reactive clones were detected only after vaccination, suggesting vaccine-specific priming. The median count of SARS-CoV-2-reactive clonotypes went up from around 23 after infection to 30 to 40 after vaccination, although the change was not significant. Relatively few convalescent patients were included in the study, and early timepoints after natural infection were not analyzed. In convalescent patients, nearly all vaccine-specific clones (304 of 307) were found to be mono-reactive for SARS-CoV-2 spike rather than cross-reactive with common cold coronaviruses.

Reading the label with the study, this specimen's time point is: late sampling 161 to 241 days after vaccination in three convalescent patients. The label giving this sample's treatment or condition can be read as: approximately nine-day PBMC culture with coronavirus spike peptide pools or control peptides (ViraFEST assay). The study used the ViraFEST assay, which expanded antigen-specific T cells with peptide pools and then identified expanded clonotypes by TCR sequencing. Positive SARS-CoV-2 PCR tests in the convalescent patients dated from March to December 2020, before Alpha, Beta and Delta variants emerged in the United States. Each well held 2 million to 2.5 million PBMCs cultured with 9 to 10 ug/ml peptide pools in IMDM containing around 5% human AB serum and 8 to 10 IU/ml IL-2. On days 3 and 7, half of the culture medium was replaced with fresh IL-2-containing medium. After about 10 days of culture, CD4+ T cells were isolated by negative selection using the EasySep CD4+ T cell isolation kit. Ficoll-Paque Plus gradient centrifugation was used to isolate PBMCs from whole blood, and the isolated PBMCs were then either used fresh or cryopreserved at -140C. Culture conditions were generally each tested in triplicate wells.

The rearranged chain carries TRBV29-1 and TRBJ1-2; the D gene remains uncertain. This sequence originates from a human donor who had recovered from COVID-19. Sample: CD4+ T cells from blood, cultured in vitro, taken about 7 months after SARS-CoV-2 vaccination. Here is the DNA: TGCAGCGTGGCCATGGGGTGGGCTAACTATGGCTACACCTTC. Translated, this is CSVAMGWANYGYTF.